Shown below are 29 T cell receptor beta chains from a single sample sequenced in a study of blood T cell repertoires in COVID-19. Generated by immunoSEQ multiplex PCR, the TCRdb table keeps only in-frame clones and is missing some. The sample has tens of thousands of clones; around 85% are singletons. Sequenced input: peripheral blood. Receptor source: a woman aged 55-69 years with acute or convalescent COVID-19.

The chain carries TRBV6-5 and TRBJ2-7, with TRBD2 matching 7 bases. The CDR3 loop spans 12 amino acids. Germline V gives CDR1 MNHEY, CDR2 SVGAGI. J gave up 12 bases and V 7 bases, and 12 bases lay outside the gene matches. CDR3 nucleotides: TGTGCCAGCACCACGACGAGCGGGAAGTGGTACTTC. This codes for CASTTTSGKWYF.

V is TRBV9 and J is TRBJ2-1, with 9 bases aligning to TRBD2. CDR3 length: 15 residues. CDR1 and CDR2 (germline): SGDLS, YYNGEE. The junction had 8 bases not matched to a gene; V was cut back by 4 bases and J by 6 bases. DNA for the CDR3: TGTGCCAGCAGCATATACCCTAGCGGGGTCAATGAGCAGTTCTTC. Protein: CASSIYPSGVNEQFF.

This clone was seen just once. The V call is TRBV15, the J call TRBJ1-4; maybe TRBD1 (6 bases). The germline V gene has CDR1 LNHNV and CDR2 YYDKDF (reference sequence). Trimming took 6 bases from V and 3 from J, leaving 11 bases between them. The CDR3 extends over 14 amino acids. The CDR3: CATRKQGANEKLFF. The DNA of the CDR3 is TGTGCCACCAGGAAACAGGGAGCTAATGAAAAACTGTTTTTT. Full variable domain (missing parts from reference TRBV15 and TRBJ1-4): DAMVIQNPRYQVTQFGKPVTLSCSQTLNHNVMYWYQQKSSQAPKLLFHYYDKDFNNEADTPDNFQSRRPNTSFCFLDIRSPGLGDTAMYLCATRKQGANEKLFFGSGTQLSVL.

The CDR3 nucleotides are TGTGCCAGCAGCACCCGGACTAGCGGGGGATCCACAGATACGCAGTATTTT. Translating it yields CASSTRTSGGSTDTQYF. V and J are TRBV4-2 and TRBJ2-3, with TRBD2 identical over 13 bases. The CDR3 length is 17 residues. Germline CDR1 LGHNA, CDR2 YNFKEQ. The J segment lost 2 bases and the V segment lost 5 bases, leaving 7 bases of the junction unmatched.

The genes are TRBV5-6 and TRBJ2-5; 7 positions agree with TRBD2. V shed 2 bases, J shed 1 base, and the junction held 2 bases outside the gene matches. The CDR3 is 14 residues long. CDR1 and CDR2 from the germline V gene are SGHDT and YYEEEE. The CDR3 bases are TGTGCCAGCAGCTTCGGGGGGAGCCAAGAGACCCAGTACTTC. Amino acids: CASSFGGSQETQYF.

This chain joins TRBV6-1 and TRBJ2-3; 7 nucleotides line up with TRBD1. Germline loops: CDR1 MNHNS, CDR2 SASEGT. The CDR3 runs to 14 residues. The junction had 4 bases not matched to a gene; V was cut back by 3 bases and J by 4 bases. CDR3: CASSEVDRSDTQYF. DNA for the CDR3: TGTGCCAGCAGTGAGGTGGACAGGTCAGATACGCAGTATTTT.

The gene calls are TRBV7-9 and TRBJ2-1; perhaps TRBD2 as D (5 bases). The V gene lost 5 bases and the J gene lost 6 bases, with 17 bases spanning the gap. Germline CDR1 and CDR2: SEHNR and FQNEAQ (reference sequence). The CDR3 extends over 15 amino acids. In DNA form, the CDR3 reads TGTGCCAGCAGCCCTAAGATGAGGGTGGGCAATGAGCAGTTCTTC. It encodes CASSPKMRVGNEQFF. Supplemented by reference TRBV7-9 and TRBJ2-1, the full variable domain reads DTGVSQNPRHKITKRGQNVTFRCDPISEHNRLYWYRQTLGQGPEFLTYFQNEAQLEKSRLLSDRFSAERPKGSFSTLEIQRTEQGDSAMYLCASSPKMRVGNEQFFGPGTRLTVL.

The sample holds a few counts of this clone. The chain has TRBV28 and TRBJ1-2; 8 nucleotides agree with TRBD1. Germline V gene lookup returns CDR1 MDHEN and CDR2 SYDVKM. V shed 2 bases, J shed 5 bases, and the junction held 10 bases outside the gene matches. The CDR3 contains 16 residues. The CDR3 region is CASSLLRTGRGYGYTF. DNA of the CDR3: TGTGCCAGCAGTTTACTTCGGACAGGGCGAGGGTATGGCTACACCTTC.

This chain uses TRBV5-1 with TRBJ2-3; weak D call: TRBD1 (5 bases). Germline values: CDR1 SGHRS, CDR2 YFSETQ. Trimming left V 3 bases short and J 2 bases short, with 13 bases between. This CDR3 has 15 residues. The CDR3: CASSSDSASTDTQYF. The CDR3 nucleotides read TGCGCCAGCAGCTCAGACAGCGCCTCCACAGATACGCAGTATTTT.

The chain joins TRBV28 to TRBJ2-2; 7 bases agree with TRBD1. The CDR3 spans 15 residues. V dropped 6 bases and J dropped 5; count of bases not matched to a gene: 9. Germline V gene data show CDR1 as MDHEN and CDR2 as SYDVKM. The CDR3 here is CASRGHRGRTGELFF. The CDR3, as DNA: TGTGCCAGCAGAGGTCACAGGGGTCGAACCGGGGAGCTGTTTTTT. The full variable domain, with the rest looked up from reference TRBV28 and TRBJ2-2, is DVKVTQSSRYLVKRTGEKVFLECVQDMDHENMFWYRQDPGLGLRLIYFSYDVKMKEKGDIPEGYSVSREKKERFSLILESASTNQTSMYLCASRGHRGRTGELFFGEGSRLTVL.

V usage is TRBV29-1 and J usage is TRBJ2-7; 8 bases agree with TRBD1. The CDR3 covers 13 residues. Germline trimming cut 2 bases from V and 2 bases from J; bases unmatched to any gene: 2. CDR1 and CDR2 (germline): SQVTM, ANQGSEA. CDR3 sequence reads: CSVERQGTYEQYF. The CDR3 nucleotides read TGCAGCGTTGAACGACAGGGGACCTACGAGCAGTACTTC.

This sequence joins TRBV12-3 or TRBV12-4 and TRBJ1-2, with 7 bases aligning to TRBD1. J gave up 5 bases and V 4 bases, and 4 bases lay outside the gene matches. The CDR3 sequence is 13 residues long. The CDR3 DNA reads TGTGCCAGCAGTTCCGGGACAGCGTATGGCTACACCTTC. As protein: CASSSGTAYGYTF.

V and J are TRBV12-3 or TRBV12-4 and TRBJ2-7; D perhaps matches TRBD2 (5 bases). The V and J ends lost 5 bases and 9 bases respectively, with 11 bases between them. There are 11 residues in the CDR3. The DNA for the CDR3 is TGTGCCAGCAGTACGGGGTTGTGGCAGTACTTC. This translates into CASSTGLWQYF.

V usage is TRBV7-8 and J usage is TRBJ2-2; 7 nucleotides match TRBD1. CDR1 is SGHVS and CDR2 is FQNEAQ in the germline V gene. The CDR3 runs 17 residues. J was trimmed by 4 bases and V by 5 bases; bases with no gene match: 13. The CDR3 DNA reads as TGTGCCAGCAGCCTAAAGACAGGGTTTCGGGCCACCGGGGAGCTGTTTTTT. Protein product: CASSLKTGFRATGELFF.

This chain joins TRBV6-2 or TRBV6-3 and TRBJ1-3, with TRBD1 matching 7 bases. Looked up from germline, CDR1 is MNHEY and CDR2 is SVGEGT. V lost 6 bases, J lost 0 bases, and 8 bases stayed unmatched. This CDR3 comprises 16 residues. CDR3 coding DNA: TGTGCCAGCAGCCCTTGGGACAGCCGCTCTGGAAACACCATATATTTT. Encoded protein: CASSPWDSRSGNTIYF.

This clone has just one count. The gene calls are TRBV7-3 and TRBJ2-6, with a weak D call TRBD2 (6 bases). The CDR3 is 18 amino acids. V lost 1 base and J 1 base, leaving 14 bases between the germline ends. Per the germline V gene, CDR1 is SGHTA and CDR2 is FQGTGA. This CDR3 reads CASSLIFSRDSGANVLTF. The CDR3 region has the DNA TGTGCCAGCAGCTTAATCTTTTCGCGGGATTCTGGGGCCAACGTCCTGACTTTC.

The V call is TRBV12-3 or TRBV12-4, the J call TRBJ1-2, with 11 nucleotides matching TRBD1. The J segment lost 13 bases and the V segment lost 6 bases, leaving 10 bases of the junction unmatched. This CDR3 contains 13 residues. The CDR3 reads CASRSGTGGVSTF. For the CDR3, the DNA is TGTGCCAGCAGGTCCGGGACAGGGGGAGTAAGCACCTTC.

The CDR3 is CSARQSSEQFF. The CDR3, as DNA: TGCAGTGCTAGGCAGTCGTCGGAGCAGTTCTTC. This chain joins TRBV20-1 and TRBJ2-1; D unresolved. Germline V lookup: CDR1 DFQATT, CDR2 SNEGSKA (reference sequence). The CDR3 consists of 11 residues. Trimming stripped 3 bases from V and 10 bases from J, with 10 bases between.

The CDR3 is CALLRGPSYEQYF. The CDR3 nucleotides are TGTGCCCTCCTGCGGGGCCCCTCCTACGAGCAGTACTTC. The chain uses TRBV7-6 and TRBJ2-7; a possible D gene is TRBD2 (6 bases). The CDR3 sequence is 13 residues long. CDR1 and CDR2 from the germline V gene are SGHVS and FNYEAQ. Trimming stripped 11 bases from V and 0 bases from J, with 14 bases between.

This clone was seen only once. The chain couples TRBV7-2 to TRBJ1-4; 10 bases align to TRBD1. There are 14 residues in the CDR3. The V gene end was trimmed by 4 bases and the J gene end by 5 bases; junction bases not matched to a gene: 1. From germline, CDR1 is SGHTA and CDR2 FQGNSA. The CDR3 nucleotides are TGTGCCAGCAGCTGGGGACAGGGGAATGAAAAACTGTTTTTT. It encodes CASSWGQGNEKLFF.

This clone has more than one count but fewer than ten. This chain joins TRBV2 and TRBJ1-2, with D possibly matching TRBD1 (6 bases). CDR3 length equals 18 residues. V dropped 6 bases and J dropped 0 bases, with 23 bases sitting between them. Per germline, CDR1 SNHLY and CDR2 FYNNEI. The CDR3 DNA is TGTGCCAGCAGCCAATCCTTGGACAGAGGACGGCCTAACTATGGCTACACCTTC. Its protein product is CASSQSLDRGRPNYGYTF.

V is TRBV2 and J is TRBJ2-5; 13 positions match TRBD2. CDR1 is SNHLY, CDR2 FYNNEI, per germline. V gave up 8 bases and J gave up 2 bases; unmatched junction bases: 8. The CDR3 is 16 residues long. The CDR3 region has the DNA TGTGCCAGCGGACTAGCGGGAGTGGGAGGGCAAGAGACCCAGTACTTC. Translating it yields CASGLAGVGGQETQYF.

This chain joins TRBV5-4 and TRBJ1-1; the D is unclear. V dropped 4 bases and J dropped 4 bases, with 14 bases sitting between them. The CDR3 sequence is 14 residues long. The germline V gene encodes CDR1 SGHNT and CDR2 YYREEE (reference sequence). The CDR3 loop is CASSLRESGTEAFF. For the CDR3, the DNA is TGTGCCAGCAGCCTCCGAGAGTCGGGCACTGAAGCTTTCTTT. Combining the CDR3 with reference TRBV5-4 and TRBJ1-1 gives the whole variable domain ETGVTQSPTHLIKTRGQQVTLRCSSQSGHNTVSWYQQALGQGPQFIFQYYREEENGRGNFPPRFSGLQFPNYSSELNVNALELDDSALYLCASSLRESGTEAFFGQGTRLTVV.

The chain uses TRBV7-6 and TRBJ2-1, with 11 bases that match TRBD2. Germline V gene data show CDR1 as SGHVS and CDR2 as FNYEAQ. The CDR3 has 15 amino acids. The trim removed 4 bases at V and 3 bases at J, leaving 2 bases unmatched. CDR3 amino acids: CASSSLAGGYNEQFF. The DNA for the CDR3 is TGTGCCAGCAGCTCCCTAGCGGGGGGCTACAATGAGCAGTTCTTC.

The chain has TRBV7-8 and TRBJ2-2; 8 positions match TRBD1. The CDR3 is made up of 16 amino acids. Unmatched junction bases numbered 4, after V lost 2 bases and J lost 2 bases. Looked up from germline, CDR1 is SGHVS and CDR2 is FQNEAQ. CDR3 sequence (DNA): TGTGCCAGCAGCTTAAGACAGGGGCGTAACACCGGGGAGCTGTTTTTT. Amino acids: CASSLRQGRNTGELFF.

The chain uses TRBV6-1 and TRBJ2-7; 8 bases are a match to TRBD1. CDR3 length: 15 residues. The germline CDR1 and CDR2 sequences are MNHNS and SASEGT. V lost 2 bases, J lost 3 bases, and 6 bases stayed unmatched. The CDR3 loop is CASSEPAGGYYEQYF. CDR3 sequence (DNA): TGTGCCAGCAGTGAACCGGCAGGGGGCTACTACGAGCAGTACTTC.

The chain recombines TRBV12-5 with TRBJ2-1; D not certain. CDR3 length equals 13 residues. V was clipped by 0 bases and J by 10 bases, with 10 bases between them. CDR1 is LGHNT, CDR2 FRNRAP, per germline. CDR3 bases: TGTGCTAGTGGTTTGGTGCCTACCTACGAGCAGTTCTTC. Its translation is CASGLVPTYEQFF.

V is TRBV19 and J is TRBJ2-4; D gene unclear. V was shortened by 3 bases and J by 1 base, with 16 bases between the two germline ends. The V gene's germline CDR1 is LNHDA and CDR2 SQIVND (reference sequence). The CDR3 is made up of 17 amino acids. The DNA for the CDR3 is TGTGCCAGTAGTATTGGGCAAAACTTGCACGCCAAAAACATTCAGTACTTC. Amino acids: CASSIGQNLHAKNIQYF.

The J gene is TRBJ1-1, the V gene TRBV3-1 (or the pseudogene TRBV3-2); 7 nucleotides line up with TRBD1. CDR3 length: 15 residues. V lost 4 bases, J lost 4 bases, and 9 bases stayed unmatched. Germline lookup yields CDR1 LGHDT and CDR2 YNNKEL (reference sequence). CDR3 protein: CASSPALTGITEAFF. CDR3 in DNA: TGTGCCAGCAGCCCGGCCCTGACAGGGATCACTGAAGCTTTCTTT.